This T cell receptor beta chain is from a study of Graves' ophthalmopathy and Graves' hyperthyroidism. Study background: Peripheral blood was obtained at first diagnosis, ahead of any treatment.

TCR beta CDR3 regions were amplified from RNA transcripts. HTBI primers were used in a first-round RT-PCR, which preceded a second-round multiplex PCR. TCRdb re-analysed the multiplex PCR reads in MiXCR, keeping a single row per CDR3 protein. The table has roughly 610,000 distinct CDR3 sequences, about a fifth seen once; the top ten hold approximately 6.9%. There are many counts of this clonotype. Its antigen is unknown. CDR3 length equals 14 residues. V shed 2 bases and J 5 bases; nucleotides not matched to a gene: 6. CDR1 and CDR2 from the germline V gene are MGHRA and YSYEKL. In this cohort's terms, stable hyperthyroidism meant no ophthalmopathy by 18 months of follow-up. The diagnosis was founded upon clinical symptoms, serum thyroxine, TRAb, thyroid ultrasound and orbital computed tomography. Findings of the study overall: Blood also carried most expanded thyroid clonotypes exceeding 0.001 frequency.

The sequenced material came from peripheral blood. This TCR derives from a woman aged 18 to 35 with stable Graves' hyperthyroidism. Some clones in this sample may be carry-over from other donors' samples. The chain recombines TRBV4-1 with TRBJ2-7, with 7 positions matching TRBD1. This CDR3 reads CASSQKTGWDEQYF. In nucleotides, the CDR3 is TGCGCCAGCAGCCAAAAGACAGGGTGGGACGAGCAGTACTTC.